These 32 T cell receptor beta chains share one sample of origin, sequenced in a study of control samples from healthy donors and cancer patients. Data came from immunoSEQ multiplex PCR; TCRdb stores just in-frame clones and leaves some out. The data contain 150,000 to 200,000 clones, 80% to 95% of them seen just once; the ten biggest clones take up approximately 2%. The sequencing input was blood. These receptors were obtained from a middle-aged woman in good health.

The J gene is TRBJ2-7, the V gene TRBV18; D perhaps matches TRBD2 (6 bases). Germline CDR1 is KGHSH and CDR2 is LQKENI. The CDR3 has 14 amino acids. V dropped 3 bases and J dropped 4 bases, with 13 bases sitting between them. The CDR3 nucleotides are TGTGCCAGCTCACCTCAAGACGGGGGTTACGAGCAGTACTTC. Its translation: CASSPQDGGYEQYF.

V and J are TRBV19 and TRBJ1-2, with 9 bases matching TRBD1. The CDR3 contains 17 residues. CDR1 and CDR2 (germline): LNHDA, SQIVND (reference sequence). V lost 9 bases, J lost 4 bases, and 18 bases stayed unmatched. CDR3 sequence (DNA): TGTGCCAGATACGACAGGGACAGGGAGAGATTTGGCTATGGCTACACCTTC. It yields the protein CARYDRDRERFGYGYTF.

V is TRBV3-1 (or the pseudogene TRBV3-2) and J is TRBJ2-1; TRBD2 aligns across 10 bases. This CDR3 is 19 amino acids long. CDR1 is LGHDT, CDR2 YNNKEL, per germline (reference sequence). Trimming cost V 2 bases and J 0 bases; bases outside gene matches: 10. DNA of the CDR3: TGTGCCAGCAGCCAAACCGGGACTAGCGTTTCGAGCTCCTACAATGAGCAGTTCTTC. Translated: CASSQTGTSVSSSYNEQFF.

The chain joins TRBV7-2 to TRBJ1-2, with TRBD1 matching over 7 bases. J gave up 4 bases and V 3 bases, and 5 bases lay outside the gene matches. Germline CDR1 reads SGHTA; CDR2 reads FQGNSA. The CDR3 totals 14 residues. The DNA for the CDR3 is TGTGCCAGCAGCTTTCGACAGGGCAGCTATGGCTACACCTTC. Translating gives CASSFRQGSYGYTF.

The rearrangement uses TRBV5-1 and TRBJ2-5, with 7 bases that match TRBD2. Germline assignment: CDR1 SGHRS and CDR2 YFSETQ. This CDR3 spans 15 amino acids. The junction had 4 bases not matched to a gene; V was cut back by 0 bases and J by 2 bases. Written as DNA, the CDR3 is TGCGCCAGCAGCTTGGGGGCGGGGGATCAAGAGACCCAGTACTTC. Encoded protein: CASSLGAGDQETQYF.

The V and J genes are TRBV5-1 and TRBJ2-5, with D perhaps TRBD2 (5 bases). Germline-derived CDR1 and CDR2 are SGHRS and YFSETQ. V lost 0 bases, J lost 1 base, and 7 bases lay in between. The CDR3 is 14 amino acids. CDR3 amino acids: CASSLERSQETQYF. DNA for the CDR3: TGCGCCAGCAGCTTGGAGCGGAGCCAAGAGACCCAGTACTTC.

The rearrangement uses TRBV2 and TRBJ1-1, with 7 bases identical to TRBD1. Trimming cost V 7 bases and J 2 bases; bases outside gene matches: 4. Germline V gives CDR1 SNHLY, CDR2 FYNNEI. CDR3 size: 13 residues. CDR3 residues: CASTRQGNTEAFF. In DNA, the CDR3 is TGTGCCAGCACCCGACAGGGAAACACTGAAGCTTTCTTT.

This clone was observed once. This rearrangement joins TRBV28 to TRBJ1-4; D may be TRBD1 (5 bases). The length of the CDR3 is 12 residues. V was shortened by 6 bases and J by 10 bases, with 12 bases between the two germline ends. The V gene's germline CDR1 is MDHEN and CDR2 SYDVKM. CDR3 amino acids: CASSLQGGKLFF. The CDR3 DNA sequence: TGTGCCAGCAGCCTCCAGGGCGGAAAACTGTTTTTT.

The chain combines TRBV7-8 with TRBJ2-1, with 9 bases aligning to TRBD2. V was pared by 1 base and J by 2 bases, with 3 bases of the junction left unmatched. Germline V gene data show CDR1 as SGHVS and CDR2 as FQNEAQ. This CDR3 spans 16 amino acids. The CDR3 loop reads CASSLGSSGAYNEQFF. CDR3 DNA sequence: TGTGCCAGCAGCTTAGGCTCTAGCGGGGCCTACAATGAGCAGTTCTTC.

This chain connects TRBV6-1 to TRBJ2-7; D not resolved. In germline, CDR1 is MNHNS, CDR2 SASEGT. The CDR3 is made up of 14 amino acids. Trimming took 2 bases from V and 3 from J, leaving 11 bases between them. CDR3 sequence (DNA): TGTGCCAGCAGTGAATACCGGGCTGGCTACGAGCAGTACTTC. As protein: CASSEYRAGYEQYF.

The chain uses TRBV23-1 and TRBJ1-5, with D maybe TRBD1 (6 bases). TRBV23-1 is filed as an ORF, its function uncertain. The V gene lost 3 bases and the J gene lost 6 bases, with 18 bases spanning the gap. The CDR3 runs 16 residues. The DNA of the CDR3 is TGCGCCAGCAGTCACATCAAGTACAGGGAGGGTCAGCCCCAGCATTTT. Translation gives CASSHIKYREGQPQHF.

This CDR3 is CASRDRGPTEAFF. Here the CDR3 DNA reads TGTGCCAGCAGGGACAGGGGCCCCACTGAAGCTTTCTTT. J is TRBJ1-1 and V is TRBV6-5, with 9 bases fitting TRBD1. V lost 6 bases and J lost 4; bases outside the gene matches: 3. Looked up from germline, CDR1 is MNHEY and CDR2 is SVGAGI. The CDR3 sequence is 13 residues long.

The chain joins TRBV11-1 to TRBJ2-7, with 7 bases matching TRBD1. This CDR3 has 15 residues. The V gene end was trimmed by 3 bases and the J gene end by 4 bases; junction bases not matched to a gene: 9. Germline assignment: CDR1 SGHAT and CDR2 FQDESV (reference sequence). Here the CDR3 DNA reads TGTGCCAGCAGCTTTTTGCCGGACAGGATTTACGAGCAGTACTTC. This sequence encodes CASSFLPDRIYEQYF. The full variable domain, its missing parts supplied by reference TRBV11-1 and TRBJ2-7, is EAEVAQSPRYKITEKSQAVAFWCDPISGHATLYWYRQILGQGPELLVQFQDESVVDDSQLPKDRFSAERLKGVDSTLKIQPAELGDSAMYLCASSFLPDRIYEQYFGPGTRLTVT.

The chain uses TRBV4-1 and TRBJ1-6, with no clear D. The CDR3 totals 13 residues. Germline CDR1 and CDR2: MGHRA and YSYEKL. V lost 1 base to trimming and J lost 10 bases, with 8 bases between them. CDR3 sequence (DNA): TGCGCCAGCAGCCAAGGTCAAGGCTCACCCCTCCACTTT. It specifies CASSQGQGSPLHF.

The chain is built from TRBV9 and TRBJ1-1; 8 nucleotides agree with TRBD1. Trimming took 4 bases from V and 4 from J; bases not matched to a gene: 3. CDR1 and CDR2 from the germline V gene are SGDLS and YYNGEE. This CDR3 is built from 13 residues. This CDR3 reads CASSFTGGTEAFF. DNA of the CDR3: TGTGCCAGCAGCTTCACAGGGGGCACTGAAGCTTTCTTT.

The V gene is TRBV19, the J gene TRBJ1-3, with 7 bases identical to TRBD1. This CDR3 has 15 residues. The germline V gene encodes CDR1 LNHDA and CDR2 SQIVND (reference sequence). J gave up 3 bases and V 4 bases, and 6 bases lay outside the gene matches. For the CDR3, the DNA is TGTGCCAGTAGTACCACGACAGGGTATGGAAACACCATATATTTT. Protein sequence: CASSTTTGYGNTIYF.

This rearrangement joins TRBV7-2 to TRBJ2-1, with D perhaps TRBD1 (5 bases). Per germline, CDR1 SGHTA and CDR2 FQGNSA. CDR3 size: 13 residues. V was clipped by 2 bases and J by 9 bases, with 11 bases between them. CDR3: CASSLTRVAEQFF. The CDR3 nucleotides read TGTGCCAGCAGCTTAACCAGGGTGGCTGAGCAGTTCTTC.

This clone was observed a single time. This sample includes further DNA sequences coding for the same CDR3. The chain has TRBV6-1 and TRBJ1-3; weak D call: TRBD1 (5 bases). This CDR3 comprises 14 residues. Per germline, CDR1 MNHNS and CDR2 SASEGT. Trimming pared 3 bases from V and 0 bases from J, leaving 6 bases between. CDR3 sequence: CASSDRASGNTIYF. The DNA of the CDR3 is TGTGCCAGCAGTGACAGGGCCTCTGGAAACACCATATATTTT.

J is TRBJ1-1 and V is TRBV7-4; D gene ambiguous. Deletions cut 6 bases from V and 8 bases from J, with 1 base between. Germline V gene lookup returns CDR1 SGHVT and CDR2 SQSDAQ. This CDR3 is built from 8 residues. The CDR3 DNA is TGTGCCAGCAGGGAAGCTTTCTTT. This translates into CASREAFF.

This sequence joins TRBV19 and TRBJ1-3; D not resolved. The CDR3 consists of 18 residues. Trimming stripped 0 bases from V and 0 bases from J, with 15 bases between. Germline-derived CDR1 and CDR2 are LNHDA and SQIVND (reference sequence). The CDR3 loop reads CASSIDHPLSDSGNTIYF. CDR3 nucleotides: TGTGCCAGTAGTATAGATCACCCTTTGTCCGACTCTGGAAACACCATATATTTT. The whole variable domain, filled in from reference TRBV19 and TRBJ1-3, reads DGGITQSPKYLFRKEGQNVTLSCEQNLNHDAMYWYRQDPGQGLRLIYYSQIVNDFQKGDIAEGYSVSREKKESFPLTVTSAQKNPTAFYLCASSIDHPLSDSGNTIYFGEGSWLTVV.

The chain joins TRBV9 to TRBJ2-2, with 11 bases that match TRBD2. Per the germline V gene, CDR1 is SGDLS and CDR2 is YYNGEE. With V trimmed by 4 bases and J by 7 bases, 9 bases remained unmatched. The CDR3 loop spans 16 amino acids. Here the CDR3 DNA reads TGTGCCAGCAGCCCGACGGGACTAGCGGCCTACGGGGAGCTGTTTTTT. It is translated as CASSPTGLAAYGELFF.

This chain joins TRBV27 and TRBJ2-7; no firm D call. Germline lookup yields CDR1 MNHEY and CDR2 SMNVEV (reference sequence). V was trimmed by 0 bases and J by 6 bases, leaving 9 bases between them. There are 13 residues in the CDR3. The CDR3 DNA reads TGTGCCAGCAGTTTATCGTGGAGATCCGAGCAGTACTTC. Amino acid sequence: CASSLSWRSEQYF.

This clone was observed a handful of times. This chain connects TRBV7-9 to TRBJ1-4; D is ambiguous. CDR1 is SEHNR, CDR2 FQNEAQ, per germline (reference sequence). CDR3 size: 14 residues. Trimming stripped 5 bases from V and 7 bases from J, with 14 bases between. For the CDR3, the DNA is TGTGCCAGCAGCCGAGGCCTCGGAGGTGAAAAACTGTTTTTT. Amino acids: CASSRGLGGEKLFF.

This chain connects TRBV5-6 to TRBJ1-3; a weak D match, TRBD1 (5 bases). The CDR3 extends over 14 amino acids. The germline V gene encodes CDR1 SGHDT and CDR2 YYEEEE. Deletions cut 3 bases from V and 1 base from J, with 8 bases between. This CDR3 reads CASSSGRSGNTIYF. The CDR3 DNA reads TGTGCCAGCAGCTCGGGACGGTCTGGAAACACCATATATTTT.

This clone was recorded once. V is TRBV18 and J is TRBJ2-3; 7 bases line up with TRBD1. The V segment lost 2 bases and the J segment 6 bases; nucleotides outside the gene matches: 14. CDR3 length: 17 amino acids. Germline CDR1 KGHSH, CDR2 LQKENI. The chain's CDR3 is CASSPTGQLNRADTQYF. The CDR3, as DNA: TGTGCCAGCTCACCAACGGGACAGCTTAACAGGGCGGATACGCAGTATTTT.

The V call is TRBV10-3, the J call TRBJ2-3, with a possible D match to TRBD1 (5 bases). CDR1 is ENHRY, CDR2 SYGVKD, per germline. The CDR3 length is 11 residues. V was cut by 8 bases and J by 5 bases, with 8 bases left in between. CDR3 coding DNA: TGTGCCATCTCCCAGGGAGATACGCAGTATTTT. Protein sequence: CAISQGDTQYF.

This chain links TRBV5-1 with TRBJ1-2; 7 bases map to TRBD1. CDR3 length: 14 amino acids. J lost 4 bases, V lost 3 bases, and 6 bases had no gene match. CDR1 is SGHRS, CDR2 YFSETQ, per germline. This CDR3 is CASSSSGQVYGYTF. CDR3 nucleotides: TGCGCCAGCAGCTCCAGCGGACAGGTCTATGGCTACACCTTC.

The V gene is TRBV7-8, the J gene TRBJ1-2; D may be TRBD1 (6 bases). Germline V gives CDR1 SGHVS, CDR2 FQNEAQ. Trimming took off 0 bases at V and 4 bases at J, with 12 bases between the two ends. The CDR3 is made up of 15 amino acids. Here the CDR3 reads CASSLAPGVGYGYTF. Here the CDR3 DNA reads TGTGCCAGCAGCTTAGCGCCAGGGGTTGGCTATGGCTACACCTTC.

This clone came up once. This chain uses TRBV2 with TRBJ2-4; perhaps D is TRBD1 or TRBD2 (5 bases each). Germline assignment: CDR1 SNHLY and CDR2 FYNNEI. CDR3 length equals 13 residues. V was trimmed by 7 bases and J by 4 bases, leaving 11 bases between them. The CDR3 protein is CASTGDGKNIQYF. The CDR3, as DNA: TGTGCCAGCACCGGGGACGGGAAAAACATTCAGTACTTC.

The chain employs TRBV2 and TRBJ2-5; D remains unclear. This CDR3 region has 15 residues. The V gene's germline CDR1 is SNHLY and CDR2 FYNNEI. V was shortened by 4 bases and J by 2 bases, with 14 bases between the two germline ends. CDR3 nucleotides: TGTGCCAGCAGTGCTACCCAGGCGACACAAGAGACCCAGTACTTC. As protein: CASSATQATQETQYF. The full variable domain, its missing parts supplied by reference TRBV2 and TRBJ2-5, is EPEVTQTPSHQVTQMGQEVILRCVPISNHLYFYWYRQILGQKVEFLVSFYNNEISEKSEIFDDQFSVERPDGSNFTLKIRSTKLEDSAMYFCASSATQATQETQYFGPGTRLLVL.

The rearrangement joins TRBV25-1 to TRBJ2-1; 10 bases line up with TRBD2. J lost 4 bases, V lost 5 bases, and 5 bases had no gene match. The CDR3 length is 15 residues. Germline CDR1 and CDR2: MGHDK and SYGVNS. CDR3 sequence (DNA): TGTGCCAGCAGTCCAACTAGCGGGGCGTACAATGAGCAGTTCTTC. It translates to CASSPTSGAYNEQFF.

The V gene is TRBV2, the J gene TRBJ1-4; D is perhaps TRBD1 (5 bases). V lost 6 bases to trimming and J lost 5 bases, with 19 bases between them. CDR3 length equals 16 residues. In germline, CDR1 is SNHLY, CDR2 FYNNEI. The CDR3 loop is CASREGLRVSNEKLFF. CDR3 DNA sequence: TGTGCCAGCAGGGAGGGGCTCCGGGTTAGCAATGAAAAACTGTTTTTT.